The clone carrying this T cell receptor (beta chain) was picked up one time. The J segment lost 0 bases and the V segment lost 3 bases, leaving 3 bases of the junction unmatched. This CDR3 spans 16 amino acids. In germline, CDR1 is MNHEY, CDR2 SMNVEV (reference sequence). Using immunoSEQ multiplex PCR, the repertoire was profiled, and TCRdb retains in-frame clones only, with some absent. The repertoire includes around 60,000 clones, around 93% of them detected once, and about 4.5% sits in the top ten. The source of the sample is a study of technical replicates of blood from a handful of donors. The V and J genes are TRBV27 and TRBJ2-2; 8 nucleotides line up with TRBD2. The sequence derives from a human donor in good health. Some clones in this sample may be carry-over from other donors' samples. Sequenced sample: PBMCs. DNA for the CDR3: TGTGCCAGCAGTTTTTTAGCGGGAACGAACACCGGGGAGCTGTTTTTT. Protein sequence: CASSFLAGTNTGELFF.